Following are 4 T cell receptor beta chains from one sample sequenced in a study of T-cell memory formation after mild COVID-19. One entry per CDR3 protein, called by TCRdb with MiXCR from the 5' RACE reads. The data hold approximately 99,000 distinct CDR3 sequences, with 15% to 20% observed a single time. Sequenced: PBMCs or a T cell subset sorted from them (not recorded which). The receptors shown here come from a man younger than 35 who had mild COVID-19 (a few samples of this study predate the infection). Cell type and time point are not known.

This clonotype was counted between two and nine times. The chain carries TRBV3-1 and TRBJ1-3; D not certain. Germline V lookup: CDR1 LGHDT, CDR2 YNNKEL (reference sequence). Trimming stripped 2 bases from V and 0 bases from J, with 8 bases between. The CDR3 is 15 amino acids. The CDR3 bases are TGTGCCAGCAGCCAATCACGTTCCTCTGGAAACACCATATATTTT. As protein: CASSQSRSSGNTIYF. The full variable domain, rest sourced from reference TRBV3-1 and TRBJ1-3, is DTAVSQTPKYLVTQMGNDKSIKCEQNLGHDTMYWYKQDSKKFLKIMFSYNNKELIINETVPNRFSPKSPDKAHLNLHINSLELGDSAVYFCASSQSRSSGNTIYFGEGSWLTVV.

CDR3 nucleotides: TGTGCCAGCAGCTTCCGGGGAAAACCTCCAGAGACCCAGTACTTC. Protein sequence: CASSFRGKPPETQYF. The chain has TRBV7-3 and TRBJ2-5; D might be TRBD2 (5 bases). The length of the CDR3 is 15 residues. Germline V gene sequence: CDR1 SGHTA, CDR2 FQGTGA. Trimming removed 3 bases from V and 4 bases from J, with 15 bases in between.

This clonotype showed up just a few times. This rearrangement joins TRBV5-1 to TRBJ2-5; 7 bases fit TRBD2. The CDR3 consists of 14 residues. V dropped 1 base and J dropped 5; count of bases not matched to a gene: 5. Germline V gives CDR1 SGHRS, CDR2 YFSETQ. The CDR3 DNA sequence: TGCGCCAGCAGCTTGAGCGGGGACCTGGAGACCCAGTACTTC. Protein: CASSLSGDLETQYF.

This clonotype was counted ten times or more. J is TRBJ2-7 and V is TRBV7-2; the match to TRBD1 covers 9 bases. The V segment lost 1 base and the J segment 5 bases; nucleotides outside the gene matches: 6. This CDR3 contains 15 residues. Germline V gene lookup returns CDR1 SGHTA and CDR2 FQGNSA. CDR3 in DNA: TGTGCCAGCAGCTTAGTTGGGGACAGGGCAGACGAGCAGTACTTC. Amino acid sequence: CASSLVGDRADEQYF.